These T cell receptor beta chains were read from a single sample in a study of blood T cell repertoires in COVID-19. Produced via immunoSEQ multiplex PCR; TCRdb's table is partial and in-frame only. The profile shows about 160,000 clones, 80% to 90% of them singletons. The sample taken for sequencing was peripheral blood. These receptors were collected from an older woman who had recovered from COVID-19. Each CDR3 is given with its conserved first and last residue. Fields, in order: J gene, D gene, CDR3 length, V gene, clone size, CDR3 DNA, CDR3 protein. The D gene is left open where the match is weak. Clone size is stated in some rows and not others, as once, few, many or a class when expanded.

TRBJ1-2 - 13 TRBV6-6 - TGTGCCAGCACCGTGGCTAGGGGCTATGGCTACACCTTC CASTVARGYGYTF
TRBJ1-2 - 14 TRBV6-5 once TGTGCCAGCAGTTACCGGGAGGTAAACTATGGCTACACCTTC CASSYREVNYGYTF
TRBJ2-2 TRBD1 19 TRBV3-1/TRBV3-2 - TGTGCCAGCAGCCTCGGGGACAGGGGGTGGAGAGGGAACACCGGGGAGCTGTTTTTT CASSLGDRGWRGNTGELFF
TRBJ2-3 - 14 TRBV2 - TGTGCCAGCAATCCGGGACTCAGCACAGATACGCAGTATTTT CASNPGLSTDTQYF
TRBJ1-3 - 14 TRBV5-4 - TGTGCCAGCAGCATCCAGGGCTCTGGAAACACCATATATTTT CASSIQGSGNTIYF
TRBJ2-1 TRBD2 16 TRBV19 - TGTGCCAGTAGTATAGGGGCTGCGGGGGGGCCGTATGAGCAGTTCTTC CASSIGAAGGPYEQFF
TRBJ2-6 - 15 TRBV10-1 - TGCGCCAGCAGCGAGAGGGGGTCCGGGGCCAACGTCCTGACTTTC CASSERGSGANVLTF
TRBJ1-2 TRBD1 15 TRBV5-4 - TGTGCCAGCAGCTTGGCAGGGGGCAGTAACTATGGCTACACCTTC CASSLAGGSNYGYTF
TRBJ2-3 - 16 TRBV5-1 - TGCGCCAGCAGCTTAGGAGCGAGGGCGGGCGCAGATACGCAGTATTTT CASSLGARAGADTQYF
TRBJ1-4 - 16 TRBV15 - TGTGCCACCAGCAGAGATCCTGTAGGTTCGGGTGAAAAACTGTTTTTT CATSRDPVGSGEKLFF
TRBJ1-5 - 15 TRBV5-1 - TGCGCCAGCAGCTTGGGGGAGGGACTCAATCAGCCCCAGCATTTT CASSLGEGLNQPQHF
TRBJ1-6 - 15 TRBV2 - TGTGCCAGCAGTTTACAGGTGCCACAGAATTCACCCCTCCACTTT CASSLQVPQNSPLHF
TRBJ2-1 - 15 TRBV29-1 once TGCAGCGTTGTGGGAGGGGGGGAAGTTCCGGGTGAGCAGTTCTTC CSVVGGGEVPGEQFF
TRBJ1-2 - 12 TRBV5-4 - TGTGCCAGCAGCCAGGACATAGGTGGCTACACCTTC CASSQDIGGYTF
TRBJ2-1 TRBD2 16 TRBV24-1 - TGTGCCACCAGTGATTTCAATAGCGGGGGATTCAATGAGCAGTTCTTC CATSDFNSGGFNEQFF
TRBJ2-5 - 13 TRBV12-3/TRBV12-4 - TGTGCCAGCAGCCTATGGACACAAGAGACCCAGTACTTC CASSLWTQETQYF
TRBJ2-2 - 15 TRBV13 few TGTGCCAGCAGCTCTCGACAGCAGAACACCGGGGAGCTGTTTTTT CASSSRQQNTGELFF
TRBJ2-5 - 15 TRBV7-9 - TGTGCCAGCAGCCTCTCGCAGGGATTGGTAGAGACCCAGTACTTC CASSLSQGLVETQYF
TRBJ1-1 - 15 TRBV7-9 - TGTGCCAGCAGGTTACCCCAGAACCCGGAGGGAGAAGCTTTCTTT CASRLPQNPEGEAFF
TRBJ2-1 - 15 TRBV7-2 - TGTGCCAGCAGCTTACGGGGGACGACCTACAATGAGCAGTTCTTC CASSLRGTTYNEQFF
TRBJ2-5 - 13 TRBV29-1 - TGCAGCGTTGTTGGGCAGTACGGCGAGACCCAGTACTTC CSVVGQYGETQYF
TRBJ1-3 - 13 TRBV5-1 - TGCGCCAGCAGCAGGGGTTCTGGAAACACCATATATTTT CASSRGSGNTIYF
TRBJ1-3 - 13 TRBV20-1 - TGCAGTGCTAGTCTCTACTCTGGAAACACCATATATTTT CSASLYSGNTIYF
TRBJ2-7 TRBD1 16 TRBV27 - TGTGCCAGCAGTTTTACCCCCGGAACAGGGGCAAACGAGCAGTACTTC CASSFTPGTGANEQYF
TRBJ2-1 - 13 TRBV3-1/TRBV3-2 once TGTGCCAGCAGCCAAGCGACCCCGGGTGAGCAGTTCTTC CASSQATPGEQFF
TRBJ1-6 - 18 TRBV14 - TGTGCCAGCAGCCCCCGATCGGGGGGAAGCTCCTATAATTCACCCCTCCACTTT CASSPRSGGSSYNSPLHF
TRBJ1-5 TRBD1 13 TRBV28 - TGTGCCAGCAGACGGACAGGAGATCAGCCCCAGCATTTT CASRRTGDQPQHF
TRBJ1-2 - 13 TRBV5-6 - TGTGCCAGCAGCCTCCAGGGGCGCCGAGGCTACACCTTC CASSLQGRRGYTF
TRBJ2-7 - 13 TRBV21-1 once TGTGCCAGCAGCGGGACAAGCTCCTACGAGCAGTACTTC CASSGTSSYEQYF
TRBJ1-5 - 15 TRBV6-6 - TGTGCCAGCAGTTACTCTGACTCAAGCAATCAGCCCCAGCATTTT CASSYSDSSNQPQHF
TRBJ2-2 TRBD2 15 TRBV27 - TGTGCCAGCAGTTTCGGGGGGAGGAACACCGGGGAGCTGTTTTTT CASSFGGRNTGELFF